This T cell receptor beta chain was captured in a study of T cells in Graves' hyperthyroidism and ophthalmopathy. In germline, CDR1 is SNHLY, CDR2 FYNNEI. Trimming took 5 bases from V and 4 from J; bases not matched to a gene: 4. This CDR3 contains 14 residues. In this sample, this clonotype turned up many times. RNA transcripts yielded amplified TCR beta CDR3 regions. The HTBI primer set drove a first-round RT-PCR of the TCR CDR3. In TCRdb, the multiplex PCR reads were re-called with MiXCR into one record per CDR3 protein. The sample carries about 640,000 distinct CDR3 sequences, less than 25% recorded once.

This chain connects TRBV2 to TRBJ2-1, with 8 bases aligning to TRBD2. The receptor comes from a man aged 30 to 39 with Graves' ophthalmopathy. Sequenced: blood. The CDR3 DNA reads TGTGCCAGCAGTCCGGGACTAGGGTACAATGAGCAGTTCTTC. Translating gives CASSPGLGYNEQFF.